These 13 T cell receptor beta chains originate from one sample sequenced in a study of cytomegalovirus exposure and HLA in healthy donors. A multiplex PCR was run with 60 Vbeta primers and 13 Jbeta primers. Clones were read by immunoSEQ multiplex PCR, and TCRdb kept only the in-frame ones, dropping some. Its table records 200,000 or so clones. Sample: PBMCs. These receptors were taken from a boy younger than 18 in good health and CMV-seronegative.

CDR3 sequence reads: CASSRTGGDYGYTF. In DNA, the CDR3 is TGTGCCAGCAGCCGGACAGGGGGTGACTATGGCTACACCTTC. The chain employs TRBV7-8 and TRBJ1-2, with 10 bases that match TRBD1. With V trimmed by 5 bases and J by 3 bases, 3 bases remained unmatched. CDR1 is SGHVS, CDR2 FQNEAQ, per germline. The CDR3 spans 14 residues. Full variable domain (missing parts from reference TRBV7-8 and TRBJ1-2): GAGVSQSPRYKVAKRGQDVALRCDPISGHVSLFWYQQALGQGPEFLTYFQNEAQLDKSGLPSDRFFAERPEGSVSTLKIQRTQQEDSAVYLCASSRTGGDYGYTFGSGTRLTVV.

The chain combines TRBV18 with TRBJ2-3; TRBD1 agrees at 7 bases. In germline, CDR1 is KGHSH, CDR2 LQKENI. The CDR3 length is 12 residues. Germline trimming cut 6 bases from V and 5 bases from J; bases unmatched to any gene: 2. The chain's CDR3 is CASSYRGDTQYF. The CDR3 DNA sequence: TGTGCCAGCTCGTACAGGGGAGATACGCAGTATTTT.

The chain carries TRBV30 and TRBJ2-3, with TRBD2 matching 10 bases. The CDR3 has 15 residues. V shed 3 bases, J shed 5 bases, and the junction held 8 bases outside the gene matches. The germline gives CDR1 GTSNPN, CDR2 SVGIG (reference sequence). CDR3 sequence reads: CAWSPASGRRDTQYF. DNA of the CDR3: TGTGCCTGGAGCCCCGCTAGCGGGAGAAGAGATACGCAGTATTTT. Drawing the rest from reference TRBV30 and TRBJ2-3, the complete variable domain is SQTIHQWPATLVQPVGSPLSLECTVEGTSNPNLYWYRQAAGRGLQLLFYSVGIGQISSEVPQNLSASRPQDRQFILSSKKLLLSDSGFYLCAWSPASGRRDTQYFGPGTRLTVL.

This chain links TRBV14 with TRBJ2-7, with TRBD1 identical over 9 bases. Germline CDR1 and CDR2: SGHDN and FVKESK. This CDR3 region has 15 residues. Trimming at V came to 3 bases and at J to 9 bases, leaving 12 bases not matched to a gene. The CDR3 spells CASSQIETGGIMQYF. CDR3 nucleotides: TGTGCCAGCAGCCAGATTGAAACAGGGGGCATCATGCAGTACTTC.

As DNA, the CDR3 is TGTGCCAGCAGCTTGCAGGGACAGAGCAATCAGCCCCAGCATTTT. Protein product: CASSLQGQSNQPQHF. The J gene is TRBJ1-5, the V gene TRBV7-2; 7 bases align to TRBD1. CDR3 length: 15 residues. The junction had 3 bases not matched to a gene; V was cut back by 3 bases and J by 1 base. Germline CDR1 is SGHTA and CDR2 is FQGNSA.

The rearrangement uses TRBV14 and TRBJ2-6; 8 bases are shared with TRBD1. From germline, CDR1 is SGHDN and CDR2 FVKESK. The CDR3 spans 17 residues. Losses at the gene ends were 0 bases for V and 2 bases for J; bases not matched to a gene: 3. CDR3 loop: CASSQDQGAPGANVLTF. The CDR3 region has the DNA TGTGCCAGCAGCCAAGATCAGGGGGCCCCTGGGGCCAACGTCCTGACTTTC.

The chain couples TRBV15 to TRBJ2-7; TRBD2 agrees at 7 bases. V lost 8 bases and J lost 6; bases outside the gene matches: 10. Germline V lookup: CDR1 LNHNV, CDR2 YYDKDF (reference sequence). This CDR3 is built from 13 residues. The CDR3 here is CATGPPGGREQYF. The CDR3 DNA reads TGTGCCACCGGCCCCCCGGGGGGTCGCGAGCAGTACTTC.

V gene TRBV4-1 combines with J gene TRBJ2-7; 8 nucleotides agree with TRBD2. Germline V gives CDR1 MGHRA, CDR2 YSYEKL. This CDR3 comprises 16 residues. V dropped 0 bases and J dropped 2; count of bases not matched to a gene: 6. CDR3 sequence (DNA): TGCGCCAGCAGCCAAGATCCGGGGGGGCCCCCCTACGAGCAGTACTTC. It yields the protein CASSQDPGGPPYEQYF.

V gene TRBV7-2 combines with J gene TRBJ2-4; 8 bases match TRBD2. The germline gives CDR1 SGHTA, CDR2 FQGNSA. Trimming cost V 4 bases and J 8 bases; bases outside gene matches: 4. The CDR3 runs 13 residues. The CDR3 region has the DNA TGTGCCAGCAGCTCTAGGCGGGGGGACATTCAGTACTTC. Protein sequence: CASSSRRGDIQYF.

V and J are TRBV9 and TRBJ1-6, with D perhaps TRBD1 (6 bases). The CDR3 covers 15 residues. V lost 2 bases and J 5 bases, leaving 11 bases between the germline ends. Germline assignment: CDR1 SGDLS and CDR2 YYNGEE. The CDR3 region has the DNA TGTGCCAGCAGCGTCCATTACAGGGATAATTCACCCCTCCACTTT. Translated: CASSVHYRDNSPLHF.

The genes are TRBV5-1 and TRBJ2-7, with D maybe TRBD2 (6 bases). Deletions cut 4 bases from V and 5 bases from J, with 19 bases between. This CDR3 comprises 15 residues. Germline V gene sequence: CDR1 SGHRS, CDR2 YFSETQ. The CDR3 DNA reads TGCGCCAGCAGCCCCGGCCCGGACACGGGGGACGAGCAGTACTTC. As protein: CASSPGPDTGDEQYF.

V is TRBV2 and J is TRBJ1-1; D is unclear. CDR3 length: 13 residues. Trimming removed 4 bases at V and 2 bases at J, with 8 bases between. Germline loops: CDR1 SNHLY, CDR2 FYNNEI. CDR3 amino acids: CASSVEGNTEAFF. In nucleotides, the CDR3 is TGTGCCAGCAGTGTAGAGGGTAACACTGAAGCTTTCTTT.

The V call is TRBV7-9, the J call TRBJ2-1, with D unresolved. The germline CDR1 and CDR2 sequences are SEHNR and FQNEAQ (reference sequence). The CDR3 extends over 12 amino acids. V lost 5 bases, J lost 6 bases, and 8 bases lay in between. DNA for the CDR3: TGTGCCAGCAGCCCCTACGGCAATGAGCAGTTCTTC. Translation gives CASSPYGNEQFF.